The 29 T cell receptor beta chains below all came from one sample that was sequenced in a study of neurological immune-mediated disorders. TCRdb itself ran the 5' RACE reads through MiXCR, one entry per CDR3 protein. The sample yields under 130,000 distinct CDR3 sequences, roughly 10% seen once. Described time point: longitudinal time-point 3. The specimen was PBMCs. The receptors here all came from a female donor with HTLV-1-associated myelopathy (HAM/TSP).

This clonotype was observed at least ten times. The V gene is TRBV7-2, the J gene TRBJ2-3; the D call may be TRBD1 or TRBD2 (7 bases each). The CDR3 has 16 residues. Germline loops: CDR1 SGHTA, CDR2 FQGNSA. V shed 4 bases and J shed 2 bases, with 16 bases lying between them. The CDR3 protein is CASSSQGGPVTDTQYF. CDR3 DNA: TGTGCCAGCAGCTCCCAGGGGGGGCCAGTCACAGATACGCAGTATTTT.

In its sample, this clonotype was seen many times. The V and J genes are TRBV5-6 and TRBJ2-2; D may be TRBD1 (6 bases). This CDR3 has 15 amino acids. In germline, CDR1 is SGHDT, CDR2 YYEEEE. Trimming shortened V by 2 bases and J by 2 bases, and 10 bases separated the two germline ends. The CDR3 sequence: CASSFGQSNTGELFF. In DNA form, the CDR3 reads TGTGCCAGCAGCTTCGGACAGTCAAACACCGGGGAGCTGTTTTTT.

This clonotype showed up many times. The V gene is TRBV5-1, the J gene TRBJ2-2, with 10 bases identical to TRBD1. The trim removed 5 bases at V and 5 bases at J, leaving 9 bases unmatched. The V gene's germline CDR1 is SGHRS and CDR2 YFSETQ. The CDR3 sequence is 16 residues long. The DNA for the CDR3 is TGCGCCAGCAGAGAAGCTGGGACAGGGGAAACCGGGGAGCTGTTTTTT. This sequence encodes CASREAGTGETGELFF.

The rearrangement links TRBV12-3 or TRBV12-4 to TRBJ1-2; 7 nucleotides agree with TRBD1. V lost 1 base, J lost 0 bases, and 14 bases stayed unmatched. This CDR3 is built from 19 residues. CDR3 nucleotide sequence: TGTGCCAGCAGTTTAGGAATACGGGGACAGACTCCGACTAACTATGGCTACACCTTC. Its translation is CASSLGIRGQTPTNYGYTF.

The chain recombines TRBV20-1 with TRBJ2-7; D is unresolved. The ends were cut back, 5 bases at V and 1 base at J, with 9 bases in the middle. The CDR3 spans 12 residues. CDR1 and CDR2 (germline): DFQATT, SNEGSKA (reference sequence). CDR3 in DNA: TGCAGTGCTCCCGGGCCTTCCTACGAGCAGTACTTC. Translating gives CSAPGPSYEQYF.

Concerning this clonotype: A much more abundant neighbour one base away suggests this may be a read error. The chain is built from TRBV11-2 and TRBJ2-1; tentative D call: TRBD2 (6 bases). This CDR3 is built from 14 residues. The germline CDR1 and CDR2 sequences are SGHAT and FQNNGV. The CDR3 nucleotides read TGTGCCGGCAGCTTAGATGGCGGGGAGAGGGAGCAGTTCTTC. Translation: CAGSLDGGEREQFF.

This clonotype was observed at least ten times. The chain recombines TRBV7-3 with TRBJ2-7, with 9 positions matching TRBD1. The CDR3 is 15 residues long. Germline V lookup: CDR1 SGHTA, CDR2 FQGTGA. J was trimmed by 5 bases and V by 5 bases; bases with no gene match: 10. The CDR3 sequence is CASSKPGQGANEQYF. The CDR3 nucleotides are TGTGCCAGCAGCAAACCGGGACAGGGCGCCAACGAGCAGTACTTC. Using reference TRBV7-3 and TRBJ2-7 for the parts outside the CDR3, the full variable domain is GAGVSQTPSNKVTEKGKYVELRCDPISGHTALYWYRQSLGQGPEFLIYFQGTGAADDSGLPNDRFFAVRPEGSVSTLKIQRTERGDSAVYLCASSKPGQGANEQYFGPGTRLTVT.

V is TRBV7-2 and J is TRBJ2-1; no firm D call. In germline, CDR1 is SGHTA, CDR2 FQGNSA. Trimming removed 1 base from V and 0 bases from J, with 7 bases in between. The CDR3 runs to 15 residues. CDR3 DNA sequence: TGTGCCAGCAGCTTAGAAGCGACCTCCTACAATGAGCAGTTCTTC. This gives the protein CASSLEATSYNEQFF.

This clonotype was picked up many times. The chain joins TRBV5-1 to TRBJ1-3, with D possibly matching TRBD1 (5 bases). The CDR3 is 15 amino acids. Germline-derived CDR1 and CDR2 are SGHRS and YFSETQ. Trimming cost V 0 bases and J 0 bases, with 7 bases left between them. CDR3 amino acids: CASSLAGLSGNTIYF. CDR3 nucleotides: TGCGCCAGCAGCTTGGCGGGGCTCTCTGGAAACACCATATATTTT.

As for this clonotype: A much larger clone lies a single base off, so this may be a read error. The genes are TRBV5-6 and TRBJ2-7; D uncertain. Between the trimmed V and J ends, which lost 0 bases and 5 bases, there was a span of 6 bases. The CDR3 spans 12 residues. Germline V gene lookup returns CDR1 SGHDT and CDR2 YYEEEE. CDR3 amino acids: CASSLELDEQYF. As DNA, the CDR3 is TGTGCCAGCAGCTTGGAGTTGGACGAGCAGTACTTC.

Ten or more counts support this clonotype. This chain links TRBV6-5 with TRBJ2-7, with D possibly TRBD1 on 6 matching bases. V shed 5 bases and J shed 3 bases, with 29 bases lying between them. Germline values: CDR1 MNHEY, CDR2 SVGAGI. The length of the CDR3 is 19 residues. The DNA for the CDR3 is TGTGCCAGCAGTCTCTCTCCGGGACACTCCTTTCCGCCCCTCTACGAGCAGTACTTC. The encoded protein is CASSLSPGHSFPPLYEQYF.

This clonotype was recorded at least ten times. V is TRBV7-2 and J is TRBJ2-1; tentatively, D is TRBD2 (6 bases). The CDR3 spans 13 residues. V lost 4 bases and J 6 bases, leaving 10 bases between the germline ends. Per germline, CDR1 SGHTA and CDR2 FQGNSA. CDR3 bases: TGTGCCAGCAGCTCTGGGAGGACCAATGAGCAGTTCTTC. This translates into CASSSGRTNEQFF.

This chain uses TRBV12-3 or TRBV12-4 with TRBJ2-2, with D hard to call. The CDR3 has 11 residues. Trimming cost V 10 bases and J 7 bases, with 10 bases left between them. Here the CDR3 reads CATSLSGELFF. The DNA of the CDR3 is TGTGCCACTTCTCTGAGCGGGGAGCTGTTTTTT.

This clonotype occurred many times. This chain uses TRBV20-1 with TRBJ2-7; the match to TRBD1 covers 7 bases. CDR3 length equals 14 residues. Germline V lookup: CDR1 DFQATT, CDR2 SNEGSKA (reference sequence). The junction had 8 bases not matched to a gene; V was cut back by 6 bases and J by 0 bases. The CDR3 nucleotides read TGCAGTGCAGCGACAGGGCCCGACTCCTACGAGCAGTACTTC. It encodes CSAATGPDSYEQYF.

Ten or more counts support this clonotype. The J gene is TRBJ2-5, the V gene TRBV28; either TRBD1 or TRBD2 may fit D (6 bases each). Germline V gene sequence: CDR1 MDHEN, CDR2 SYDVKM. The CDR3 contains 14 residues. Trimming took 5 bases from V and 4 from J, leaving 14 bases between them. CDR3 loop: CASSPGGGSETQYF. DNA for the CDR3: TGTGCCAGCAGTCCCGGGGGCGGCTCAGAGACCCAGTACTTC.

This clonotype has a count of ten or more. V usage is TRBV20-1 and J usage is TRBJ2-1; TRBD1 is a possible D gene (6 bases). Germline V CDR1 and CDR2: DFQATT, SNEGSKA (reference sequence). This CDR3 has 12 amino acids. V shed 1 base and J shed 9 bases, with 10 bases lying between them. CDR3 sequence reads: CSARVGQIEQFF. The CDR3 coding sequence is TGCAGTGCTAGAGTTGGACAGATTGAGCAGTTCTTC.

This clonotype was counted many times. V and J are TRBV15 and TRBJ1-2; D remains ambiguous. From germline, CDR1 is LNHNV and CDR2 YYDKDF (reference sequence). The CDR3 loop spans 15 amino acids. Between the trimmed V and J ends, which lost 2 bases and 2 bases, there was a span of 12 bases. CDR3 nucleotides: TGTGCCACCAGCAGATTCCGGAACACAAACTATGGCTACACCTTC. Amino acids: CATSRFRNTNYGYTF.

This clonotype was counted many times. The chain combines TRBV7-9 with TRBJ2-2; perhaps TRBD1 as D (6 bases). The ends were cut back, 3 bases at V and 4 bases at J, with 12 bases in the middle. This CDR3 has 15 residues. Germline lookup yields CDR1 SEHNR and CDR2 FQNEAQ (reference sequence). This CDR3 reads CASSFQQGPTGELFF. The CDR3 DNA sequence: TGTGCCAGCAGCTTTCAACAGGGACCCACCGGGGAGCTGTTTTTT.

The table lists this clonotype with many counts. The chain uses TRBV27 and TRBJ2-6; D gene ambiguous. Germline CDR1 reads MNHEY; CDR2 reads SMNVEV (reference sequence). The CDR3 consists of 14 residues. Trimming took off 1 base at V and 0 bases at J, with 1 base between the two ends. As DNA, the CDR3 is TGTGCCAGCAGTTTATTCTCTGGGGCCAACGTCCTGACTTTC. Encoded protein: CASSLFSGANVLTF. Looking up the rest from reference TRBV27 and TRBJ2-6 gives the full variable domain: EAQVTQNPRYLITVTGKKLTVTCSQNMNHEYMSWYRQDPGLGLRQIYYSMNVEVTDKGDVPEGYKVSRKEKRNFPLILESPSPNQTSLYFCASSLFSGANVLTFGAGSRLTVL.

This clonotype was recorded at least ten times. The chain has TRBV11-2 and TRBJ2-7; 9 bases line up with TRBD1. The V gene end was trimmed by 4 bases and the J gene end by 6 bases; junction bases not matched to a gene: 10. CDR3 size: 15 residues. Germline values: CDR1 SGHAT, CDR2 FQNNGV. For the CDR3, the DNA is TGTGCCAGCAGCTCAACATTAGACAGGGGGGTCGAGCAGTACTTC. It encodes CASSSTLDRGVEQYF.

In its sample, this clonotype was seen many times. The chain links TRBV4-1 to TRBJ2-2; D is unresolved. The length of the CDR3 is 15 residues. The germline V gene encodes CDR1 MGHRA and CDR2 YSYEKL. Trimming took 0 bases from V and 6 from J, leaving 11 bases between them. The CDR3 loop is CASSQEATSPGELFF. CDR3 coding DNA: TGCGCCAGCAGCCAAGAAGCCACCTCGCCCGGGGAGCTGTTTTTT.

The J gene is TRBJ2-3, the V gene TRBV20-1, with a tentative D call TRBD1 (6 bases). The germline V gene has CDR1 DFQATT and CDR2 SNEGSKA (reference sequence). CDR3 size: 15 residues. Deletions cut 4 bases from V and 0 bases from J, with 14 bases between. The CDR3 region has the DNA TGCAGTGCTAAAGCCAGGGGTGGTAGCACAGATACGCAGTATTTT. Amino acids: CSAKARGGSTDTQYF.

This clonotype was found many times. The chain couples TRBV20-1 to TRBJ1-6, with TRBD1 matching 12 bases. Germline V gene sequence: CDR1 DFQATT, CDR2 SNEGSKA (reference sequence). The CDR3 spans 16 residues. Trimming removed 2 bases from V and 10 bases from J; junction bases left unmatched: 9. Here the CDR3 DNA reads TGCAGTGCTAGATCCGGGACAGGGGGCTTTAGGTCACCCCTCCACTTT. Amino acid sequence: CSARSGTGGFRSPLHF.

This clonotype occurred a few times. The chain couples TRBV7-2 to TRBJ2-2; 8 nucleotides match TRBD2. Trimming took 5 bases from V and 7 from J; bases not matched to a gene: 6. Per the germline V gene, CDR1 is SGHTA and CDR2 is FQGNSA. The length of the CDR3 is 14 residues. CDR3 protein: CASSHNSGVGELFF. The CDR3, as DNA: TGTGCCAGCAGCCACAATAGCGGGGTCGGGGAGCTGTTTTTT.

The sample holds many counts of this clonotype. The chain carries TRBV24-1 and TRBJ2-1; D perhaps matches TRBD1 (6 bases). This CDR3 comprises 16 residues. Germline V gene data show CDR1 as KGHDR and CDR2 as SFDVKD. V dropped 5 bases and J dropped 2 bases, with 15 bases sitting between them. This CDR3 reads CATSGRTASTYNEQFF. The CDR3 region has the DNA TGTGCCACCAGTGGGAGGACAGCTTCTACCTACAATGAGCAGTTCTTC.

This clonotype was counted ten times or more. The chain links TRBV6-5 to TRBJ2-7, with 11 bases identical to TRBD1. The CDR3 sequence is 15 residues long. With 7 bases clipped from V and 3 bases from J, the junction kept 8 bases outside the gene matches. CDR1 and CDR2 from the germline V gene are MNHEY and SVGAGI. The CDR3 is CASTESGTGGYEQYF. The DNA for the CDR3 is TGTGCCAGCACCGAGTCCGGGACAGGGGGCTACGAGCAGTACTTC.

V usage is TRBV6-2 or TRBV6-3 and J usage is TRBJ2-5; D tentatively fits TRBD1 or TRBD2 (5 bases each). This CDR3 comprises 14 residues. V gave up 3 bases and J gave up 1 base, with 9 bases separating them. Germline CDR1 and CDR2: MNHEY and SVGEGT. This CDR3 is CASSYFGGQETQYF. The CDR3 region has the DNA TGTGCCAGCAGTTATTTTGGGGGCCAAGAGACCCAGTACTTC.

This clonotype was detected ten times or more. The rearrangement links TRBV7-2 to TRBJ2-7; 11 nucleotides agree with TRBD2. Trimming removed 5 bases from V and 7 bases from J; junction bases left unmatched: 7. The CDR3 is made up of 14 amino acids. Germline V lookup: CDR1 SGHTA, CDR2 FQGNSA. CDR3 DNA sequence: TGTGCCAGCAGCACCAGACTAGCGGGGACTGAGCAGTACTTC. It is translated as CASSTRLAGTEQYF. The full variable domain, completed using reference TRBV7-2 and TRBJ2-7, is GAGVSQSPSNKVTEKGKDVELRCDPISGHTALYWYRQSLGQGLEFLIYFQGNSAPDKSGLPSDRFSAERTGGSVSTLTIQRTQQEDSAVYLCASSTRLAGTEQYFGPGTRLTVT.

This clonotype was detected many times. This chain joins TRBV3-1 and TRBJ1-5; unclear D gene. Germline V lookup: CDR1 LGHDT, CDR2 YNNKEL (reference sequence). The germline V and J ends were trimmed by 3 bases and 3 bases, with 6 bases remaining between them. The length of the CDR3 is 13 residues. In DNA, the CDR3 is TGTGCCAGCAGCCAGGGTGCCAATCAGCCCCAGCATTTT. Translating it yields CASSQGANQPQHF.